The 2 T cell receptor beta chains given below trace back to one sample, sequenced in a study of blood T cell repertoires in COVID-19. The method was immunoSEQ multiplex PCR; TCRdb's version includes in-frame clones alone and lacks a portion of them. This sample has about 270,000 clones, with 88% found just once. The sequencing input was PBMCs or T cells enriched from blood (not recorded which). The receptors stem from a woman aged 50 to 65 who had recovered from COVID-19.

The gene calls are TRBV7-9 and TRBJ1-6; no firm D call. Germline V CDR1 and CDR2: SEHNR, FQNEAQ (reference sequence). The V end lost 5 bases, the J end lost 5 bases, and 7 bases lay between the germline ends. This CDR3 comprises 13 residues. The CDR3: CASSENDNSPLHF. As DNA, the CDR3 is TGTGCCAGCAGCGAGAACGATAATTCACCCCTCCACTTT.

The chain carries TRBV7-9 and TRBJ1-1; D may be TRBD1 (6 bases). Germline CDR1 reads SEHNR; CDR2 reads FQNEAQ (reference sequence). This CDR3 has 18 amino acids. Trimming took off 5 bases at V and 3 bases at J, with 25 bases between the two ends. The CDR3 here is CASSMPGGRGFRYTEAFF. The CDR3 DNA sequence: TGTGCCAGCAGCATGCCCGGTGGCAGGGGATTTCGCTACACTGAAGCTTTCTTT.